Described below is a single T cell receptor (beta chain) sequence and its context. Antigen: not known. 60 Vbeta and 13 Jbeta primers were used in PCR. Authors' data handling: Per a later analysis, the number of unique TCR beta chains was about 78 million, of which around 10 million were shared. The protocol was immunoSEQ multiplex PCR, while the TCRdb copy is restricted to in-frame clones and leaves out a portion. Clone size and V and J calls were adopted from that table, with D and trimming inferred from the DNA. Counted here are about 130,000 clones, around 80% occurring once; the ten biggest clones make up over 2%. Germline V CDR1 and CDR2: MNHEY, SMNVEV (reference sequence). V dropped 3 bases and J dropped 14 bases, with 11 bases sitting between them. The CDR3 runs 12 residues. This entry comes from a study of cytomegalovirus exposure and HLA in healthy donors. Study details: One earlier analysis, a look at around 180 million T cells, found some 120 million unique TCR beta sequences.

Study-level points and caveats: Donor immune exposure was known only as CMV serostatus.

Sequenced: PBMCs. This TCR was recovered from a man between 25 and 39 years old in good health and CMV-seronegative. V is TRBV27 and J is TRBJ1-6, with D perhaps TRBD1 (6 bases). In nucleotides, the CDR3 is TGTGCCAGCAGTTTGGGGGGGCTAGCCCTCCACTTT. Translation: CASSLGGLALHF.